Listed below are T cell receptor beta chains from one sample, sequenced in a study of tumor and adjacent non-tumor tissue in lung cancer. One entry per CDR3 protein, called by TCRdb with MiXCR from the multiplex PCR reads. The sample gives 110,000 or so distinct CDR3 sequences, approximately 71% of which show up once; about 40% is in the top ten. Sequenced input: lung tumor tissue. These receptor sequences come from a woman aged 55-75 years with non-small cell lung cancer. CDR3s include the opening cysteine and the closing phenylalanine or tryptophan. D genes are given only for firm matches. Size tells how often a clone was seen (once, few, many) or the class of an expanded clone, and some rows leave it out.

TRBJ2-7 | TRBV6-5 | - | TRBD1 | TGTGCCAGCAATTACCGGACAGGGAAGCCCTATGAGCAGTACTTC | CASNYRTGKPYEQYF
TRBJ1-5 | TRBV5-8 | - | - | TGTGCCAGCAGATTGGTTGCTGGCAGGGAAAATCAGCCCCAGCATTTT | CASRLVAGRENQPQHF
TRBJ2-5 | TRBV10-1 | - | - | TGCGCCAGCAGTGACAGGCTAGCGAAGACCCAGTACTTC | CASSDRLAKTQYF
TRBJ2-3 | TRBV11-2 | - | - | TGTGCCATCAGCCCCACCGGGACGGCCACAAATACGCAGTATTTT | CAISPTGTATNTQYF
TRBJ2-7 | TRBV6-5 | - | - | TGTGCCAGCAGTTACTCGACAGACTCCTACGAGCGGTACTTC | CASSYSTDSYERYF
TRBJ2-1 | TRBV28 | - | - | TGTGCCAGCACCTCCCAGGGGGGGAGCAGCTCCTACGAGCAGTTCTTC | CASTSQGGSSSYEQFF
TRBJ1-3 | TRBV6-6 | - | - | TGTGCCGGCAGTTCCGAAACATCTGGAAACACCATATATTTT | CAGSSETSGNTIYF
TRBJ2-6 | TRBV29-1 | - | - | TGCAGCGCCATGAGCTCTGTGGCCAACGTCCTGGCTTTC | CSAMSSVANVLAF
TRBJ2-5 | TRBV7-9 | - | TRBD2 | TGTACCAGCAACTCAAACCTGGCGGGGGAAGAGACCCAGTACTTC | CTSNSNLAGEETQYF
TRBJ2-7 | TRBV6-2/TRBV6-3 | many | TRBD2 | TGTGCCAGTAGGCGGGGACTAGGGGCCCCCTACGAGCAGTACTTC | CASRRGLGAPYEQYF
TRBJ1-2 | TRBV4-3 | - | - | TGCGCCAGCAGCCAAGGCGGGTCAGGAGCTTACTATGGCTACACCTTC | CASSQGGSGAYYGYTF
TRBJ1-5 | TRBV30 | - | - | TGTGCCTGGAGTCCGCGAGGGGCCCCAGGTGGACCCCAGCATTTT | CAWSPRGAPGGPQHF
TRBJ1-4 | TRBV4-2 | - | - | TGTGCCAGCAACGCTCAGGGACCCCTTGAAAAACTGTTTTTT | CASNAQGPLEKLFF
TRBJ1-1 | TRBV6-5 | - | - | TGTGACAGCAAATTTGATGGGGCGAAGAACACTGAAGCTTTCTTT | CDSKFDGAKNTEAFF
TRBJ1-4 | TRBV29-1 | - | - | TGCAGCGCCGTCATGCATAATGAAAAACTGTTTTTT | CSAVMHNEKLFF
TRBJ2-1 | TRBV4-2 | - | TRBD2 | TGTGCCAGCAGCCAAGAATCGTCCTCCGGGACTAGCGGGAGTGTGCAGATCTTC | CASSQESSSGTSGSVQIF
TRBJ2-7 | TRBV20-1 | many | TRBD1 | TGCAGTGGGAACAGGGGGCTCTACGAGCAGTACTTC | CSGNRGLYEQYF
TRBJ2-1 | TRBV6-5 | - | TRBD1 | TGTGCCAGCAGTTACTATGCTTGGCAGGGGGCAGACGAGCAGTTCTTC | CASSYYAWQGADEQFF
TRBJ2-6 | TRBV12-3/TRBV12-4 | - | - | TGTGCCAGCAGTGAGATCAGCTATATCTCTGGGGCCAACGTCCTGACTTTC | CASSEISYISGANVLTF
TRBJ2-5 | TRBV20-1 | many | - | TGCAGTGCTAGACTCGGGGAGGCGAAGACCCAGTACTTC | CSARLGEAKTQYF
TRBJ1-1 | TRBV6-6 | - | - | TGTGCCACCAGTCTTCCCACCAGGGCAGGGGCTTTCTTT | CATSLPTRAGAFF
TRBJ2-7 | TRBV28 | - | - | TGTGCCAGCAGTTTATCGGGCTTAAGCTCCTACGAGCAGTACTTC | CASSLSGLSSYEQYF
TRBJ1-3 | TRBV6-5 | many | - | TGTGCCAGCAGTGGCCTCGGACGCCCGGGGGGAAACACCATATATTTT | CASSGLGRPGGNTIYF
TRBJ2-1 | TRBV4-1 | - | TRBD2 | TGCGCCATCAGCCAAGATTGGGGTGGGTCGGGGGGAAATGAGCAGTTCTTC | CAISQDWGGSGGNEQFF
TRBJ1-3 | TRBV11-3 | - | - | TGTGCCACCCGGGAGGACCCTGGGAACACTATATATTTT | CATREDPGNTIYF
TRBJ2-1 | TRBV7-8 | - | - | TGTGCCAGCAGCTTGGATGAGGCCCTACACCAAGAGCAGTTCTTC | CASSLDEALHQEQFF
TRBJ2-6 | TRBV6-1 | - | - | TGTGCCAGCAGCCCGGGGGCGCATGGGGCCAACGTCCTGACTTTC | CASSPGAHGANVLTF
TRBJ1-1 | TRBV20-1 | - | TRBD1 | TGCAGTGCCGCGGACAGGAAGAACACTGAAGCTTTGTTT | CSAADRKNTEALF
TRBJ2-2 | TRBV6-1 | - | - | TGTGCCAGCTCTAAGGACAAGCCGAACACCAGGGAGCTGTTTTTT | CASSKDKPNTRELFF
TRBJ2-3 | TRBV7-2 | - | - | TGTGCCAGCAGCTGGGGAAGGGAGACAGATACGCAGTATTTT | CASSWGRETDTQYF